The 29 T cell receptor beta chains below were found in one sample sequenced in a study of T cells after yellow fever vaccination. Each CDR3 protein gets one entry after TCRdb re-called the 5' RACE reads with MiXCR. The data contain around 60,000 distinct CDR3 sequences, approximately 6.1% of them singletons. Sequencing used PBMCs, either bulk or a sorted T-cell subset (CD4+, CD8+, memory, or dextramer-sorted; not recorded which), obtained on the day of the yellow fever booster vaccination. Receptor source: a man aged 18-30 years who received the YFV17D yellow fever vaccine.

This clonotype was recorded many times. The CDR3 loop reads CASSLLTRGGWTDTQYF. CDR3 nucleotide sequence: TGTGCCAGCAGCTTGCTAACACGTGGAGGGTGGACAGATACGCAGTATTTT. The gene calls are TRBV5-6 and TRBJ2-3; D may be TRBD2 (6 bases). Trimming shortened V by 1 base and J by 3 bases, and 18 bases separated the two germline ends. Per germline, CDR1 SGHDT and CDR2 YYEEEE. The CDR3 covers 17 residues.

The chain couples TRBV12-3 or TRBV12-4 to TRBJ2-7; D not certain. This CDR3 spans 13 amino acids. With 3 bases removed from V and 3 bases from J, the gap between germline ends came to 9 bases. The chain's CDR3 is CASSFKGNYEQYF. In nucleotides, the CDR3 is TGTGCCAGCAGTTTTAAGGGAAACTACGAGCAGTACTTC.

The CDR3 loop reads CASSLGSTRATGELFF. CDR3 nucleotide sequence: TGTGCCAGCTCCCTGGGTAGCACGAGAGCCACCGGGGAGCTGTTTTTT. This chain joins TRBV18 and TRBJ2-2, with D unresolved. The CDR3 contains 16 residues. Per the germline V gene, CDR1 is KGHSH and CDR2 is LQKENI. Trimming stripped 6 bases from V and 4 bases from J, with 18 bases between.

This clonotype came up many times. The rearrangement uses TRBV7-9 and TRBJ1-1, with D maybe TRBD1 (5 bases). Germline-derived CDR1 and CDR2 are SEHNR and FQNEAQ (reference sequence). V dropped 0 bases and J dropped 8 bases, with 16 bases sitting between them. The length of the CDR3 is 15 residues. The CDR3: CASSLAEGAYSEAFF. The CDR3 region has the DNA TGTGCCAGCAGCTTAGCGGAAGGGGCGTACTCAGAAGCTTTCTTT.

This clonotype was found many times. CDR3 sequence (DNA): TGTGCCAGCAGTGAATATATCTGGGGCGGCTACACCTTC. Its translation is CASSEYIWGGYTF. This chain links TRBV25-1 with TRBJ1-2; the D gene is possibly TRBD1 (5 bases). Deletions cut 0 bases from V and 8 bases from J, with 10 bases between. Germline V CDR1 and CDR2: MGHDK, SYGVNS. The CDR3 sequence is 13 residues long.

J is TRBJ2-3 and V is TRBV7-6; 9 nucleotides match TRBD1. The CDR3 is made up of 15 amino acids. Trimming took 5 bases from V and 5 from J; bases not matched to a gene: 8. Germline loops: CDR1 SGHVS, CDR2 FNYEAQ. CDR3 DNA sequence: TGTGCCAGCAGCCCTAGGACAGGGGTTCGAGATACGCAGTATTTT. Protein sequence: CASSPRTGVRDTQYF.

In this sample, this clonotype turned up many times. The CDR3 coding sequence is TGTGCCACCGGGACAGGGGGCAATCAGCCCCAGCATTTT. Its translation: CATGTGGNQPQHF. The chain couples TRBV24-1 to TRBJ1-5, with TRBD1 identical over 10 bases. In germline, CDR1 is KGHDR, CDR2 SFDVKD. The CDR3 totals 13 residues. V trimming: 9 bases; J trimming: 2 bases; junction bases outside the gene matches: 0.

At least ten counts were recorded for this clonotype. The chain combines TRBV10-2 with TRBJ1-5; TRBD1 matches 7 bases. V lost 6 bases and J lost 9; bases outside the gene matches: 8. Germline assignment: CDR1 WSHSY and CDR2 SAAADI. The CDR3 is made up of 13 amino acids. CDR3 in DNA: TGCGCCAGCAGCCTGACAGGGAATAGGCCCCAGCATTTT. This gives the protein CASSLTGNRPQHF.

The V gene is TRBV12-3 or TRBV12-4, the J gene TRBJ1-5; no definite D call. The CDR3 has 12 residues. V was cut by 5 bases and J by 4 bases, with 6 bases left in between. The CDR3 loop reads CASSTGNQPQHF. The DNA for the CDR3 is TGTGCCAGCAGTACCGGAAATCAGCCCCAGCATTTT.

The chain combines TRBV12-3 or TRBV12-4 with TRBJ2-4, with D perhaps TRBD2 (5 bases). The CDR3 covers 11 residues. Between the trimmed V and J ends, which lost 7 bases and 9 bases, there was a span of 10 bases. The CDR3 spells CASTAEGIQYF. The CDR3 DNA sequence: TGTGCCAGCACCGCTGAGGGCATTCAGTACTTC.

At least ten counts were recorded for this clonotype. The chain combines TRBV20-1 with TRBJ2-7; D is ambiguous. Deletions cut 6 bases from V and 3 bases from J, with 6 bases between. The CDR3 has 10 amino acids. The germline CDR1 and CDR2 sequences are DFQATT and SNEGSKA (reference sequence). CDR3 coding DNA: TGCAGTGCAGGGATCTACGAGCAGTACTTC. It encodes CSAGIYEQYF.

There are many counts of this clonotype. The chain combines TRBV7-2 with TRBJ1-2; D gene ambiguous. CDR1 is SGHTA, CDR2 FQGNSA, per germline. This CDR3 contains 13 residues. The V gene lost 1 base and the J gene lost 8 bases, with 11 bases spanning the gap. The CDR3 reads CASSLGGLDGYTF. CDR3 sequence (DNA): TGTGCCAGCAGCTTAGGGGGTCTCGACGGCTACACCTTC.

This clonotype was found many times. The CDR3 DNA follows: TGCGCCAGCAGCCAAGAAACTAGCGGGGCCCTCTACGAGCAGTACTTC. The encoded protein is CASSQETSGALYEQYF. The chain joins TRBV4-3 to TRBJ2-7, with 10 bases identical to TRBD2. The CDR3 spans 16 residues. V lost 0 bases to trimming and J lost 3 bases; unmatched junction nucleotides: 5. CDR1 is LGHNA, CDR2 YSLEER, per germline.

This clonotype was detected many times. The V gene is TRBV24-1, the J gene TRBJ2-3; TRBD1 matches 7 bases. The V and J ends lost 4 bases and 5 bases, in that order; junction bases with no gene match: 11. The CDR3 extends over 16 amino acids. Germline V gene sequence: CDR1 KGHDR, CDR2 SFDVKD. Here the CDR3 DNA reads TGTGCCACCAGTGACCCCGCCACGAACAGGGGAGATACGCAGTATTTT. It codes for CATSDPATNRGDTQYF.

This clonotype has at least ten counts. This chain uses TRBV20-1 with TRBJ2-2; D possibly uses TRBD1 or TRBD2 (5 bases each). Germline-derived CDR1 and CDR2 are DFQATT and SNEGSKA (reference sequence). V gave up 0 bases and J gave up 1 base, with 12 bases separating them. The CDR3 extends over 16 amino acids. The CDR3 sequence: CSAREGVGENTGELFF. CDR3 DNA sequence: TGCAGTGCTAGAGAAGGGGTGGGAGAGAACACCGGGGAGCTGTTTTTT.

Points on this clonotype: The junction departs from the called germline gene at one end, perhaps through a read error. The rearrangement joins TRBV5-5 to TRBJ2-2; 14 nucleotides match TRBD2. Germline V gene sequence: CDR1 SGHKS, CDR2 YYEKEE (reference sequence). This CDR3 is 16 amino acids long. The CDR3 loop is CASSLGLAGEDGELFF. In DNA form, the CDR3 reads TGTGCCAGCAGTTTGGGACTAGCGGGGGAGGACGGGGAGCTTTTTTTT.

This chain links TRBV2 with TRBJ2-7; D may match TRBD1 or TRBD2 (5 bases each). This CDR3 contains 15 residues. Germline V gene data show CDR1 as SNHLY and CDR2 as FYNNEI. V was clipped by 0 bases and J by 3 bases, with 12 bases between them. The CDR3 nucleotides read TGTGCCAGCAGTGAAGCGCTTCGGGGCAACTACGAGCAGTACTTC. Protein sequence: CASSEALRGNYEQYF.

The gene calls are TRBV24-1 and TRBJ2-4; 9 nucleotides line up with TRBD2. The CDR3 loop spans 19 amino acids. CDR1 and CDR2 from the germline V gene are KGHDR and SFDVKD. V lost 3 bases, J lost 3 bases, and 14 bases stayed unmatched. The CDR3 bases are TGTGCCACCAGTGATGGCGGGAGGGGCGGTCATAGGGACAAAAACATTCAGTACTTC. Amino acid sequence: CATSDGGRGGHRDKNIQYF.

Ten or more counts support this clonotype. The CDR3 sequence is CASSSFGQGRYEQYF. The CDR3 nucleotides read TGTGCCAGCAGCTCATTCGGACAGGGTCGATACGAGCAGTACTTC. V and J are TRBV7-6 and TRBJ2-7; 8 bases agree with TRBD1. Losses at the gene ends were 4 bases for V and 4 bases for J; bases not matched to a gene: 9. CDR1 is SGHVS and CDR2 is FNYEAQ in the germline V gene. There are 15 residues in the CDR3.

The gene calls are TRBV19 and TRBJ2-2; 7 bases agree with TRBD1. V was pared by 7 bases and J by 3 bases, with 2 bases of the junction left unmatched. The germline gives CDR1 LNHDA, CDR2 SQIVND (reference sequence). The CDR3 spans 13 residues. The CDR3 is CASTGQYTGELFF. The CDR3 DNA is TGTGCCAGTACGGGACAGTACACCGGGGAGCTGTTTTTT.

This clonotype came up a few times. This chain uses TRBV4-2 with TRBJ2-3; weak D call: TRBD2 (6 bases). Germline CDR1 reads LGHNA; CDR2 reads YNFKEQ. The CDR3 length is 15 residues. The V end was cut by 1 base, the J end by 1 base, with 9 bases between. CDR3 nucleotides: TGTGCCAGCAGCCAAGGGACTACGGGCACAGATACGCAGTATTTT. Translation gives CASSQGTTGTDTQYF.

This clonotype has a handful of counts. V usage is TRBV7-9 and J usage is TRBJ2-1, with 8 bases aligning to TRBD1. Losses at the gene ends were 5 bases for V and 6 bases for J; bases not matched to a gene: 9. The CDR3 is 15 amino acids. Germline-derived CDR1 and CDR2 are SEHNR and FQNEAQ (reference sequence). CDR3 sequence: CASSQQGVAGNEQFF. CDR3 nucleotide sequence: TGTGCCAGCAGCCAACAGGGGGTTGCTGGCAATGAGCAGTTCTTC.

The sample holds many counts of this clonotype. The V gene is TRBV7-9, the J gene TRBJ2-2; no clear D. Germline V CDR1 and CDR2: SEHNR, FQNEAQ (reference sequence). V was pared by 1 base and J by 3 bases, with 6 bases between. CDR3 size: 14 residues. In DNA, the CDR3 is TGTGCCAGCAGCTTAGTCCGATACACCGGGGAGCTGTTTTTT. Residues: CASSLVRYTGELFF.

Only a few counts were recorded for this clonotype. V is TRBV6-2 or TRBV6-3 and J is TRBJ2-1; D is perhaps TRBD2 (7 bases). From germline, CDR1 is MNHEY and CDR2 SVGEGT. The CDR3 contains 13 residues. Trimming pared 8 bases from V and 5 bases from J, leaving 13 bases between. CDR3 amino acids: CASSRGPHNEQFF. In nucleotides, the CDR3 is TGTGCCAGCTCGCGGGGGCCCCACAATGAGCAGTTCTTC.

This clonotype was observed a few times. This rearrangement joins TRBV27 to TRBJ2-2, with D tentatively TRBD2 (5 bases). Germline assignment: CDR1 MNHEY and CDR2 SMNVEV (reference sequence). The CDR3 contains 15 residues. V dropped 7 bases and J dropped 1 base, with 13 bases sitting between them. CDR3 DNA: TGTGCCAGCATTTTCAGACGGGGGAACACCGGGGAGCTGTTTTTT. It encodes CASIFRRGNTGELFF.

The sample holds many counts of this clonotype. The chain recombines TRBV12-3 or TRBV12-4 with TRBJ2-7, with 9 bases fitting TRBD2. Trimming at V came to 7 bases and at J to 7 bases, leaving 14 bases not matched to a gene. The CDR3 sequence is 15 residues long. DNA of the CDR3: TGTGCCAGCAACCGAGCGGGGGGAGCTTTTGGAGAGCAGTACTTC. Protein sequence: CASNRAGGAFGEQYF.

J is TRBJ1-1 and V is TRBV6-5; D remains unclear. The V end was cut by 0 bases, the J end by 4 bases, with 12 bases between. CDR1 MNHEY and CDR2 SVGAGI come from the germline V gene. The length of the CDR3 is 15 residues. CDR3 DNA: TGTGCCAGCAGTTACTCGGCGGGAATTGGCACTGAAGCTTTCTTT. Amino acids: CASSYSAGIGTEAFF.

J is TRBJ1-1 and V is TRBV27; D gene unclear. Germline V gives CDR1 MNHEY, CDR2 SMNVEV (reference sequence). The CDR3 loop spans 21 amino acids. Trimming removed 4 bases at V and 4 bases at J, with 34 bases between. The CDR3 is CASSYPVFLPRFWVGSTEAFF. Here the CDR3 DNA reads TGTGCCAGCAGTTACCCAGTTTTCTTGCCGCGATTTTGGGTCGGGAGCACTGAAGCTTTCTTT.

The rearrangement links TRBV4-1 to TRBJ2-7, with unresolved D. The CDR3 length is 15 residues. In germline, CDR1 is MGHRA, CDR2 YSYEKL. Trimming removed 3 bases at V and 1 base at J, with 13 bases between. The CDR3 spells CASSQDTPGSYEQYV. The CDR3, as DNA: TGCGCCAGCAGCCAGGATACACCCGGATCCTACGAGCAGTACGTC.